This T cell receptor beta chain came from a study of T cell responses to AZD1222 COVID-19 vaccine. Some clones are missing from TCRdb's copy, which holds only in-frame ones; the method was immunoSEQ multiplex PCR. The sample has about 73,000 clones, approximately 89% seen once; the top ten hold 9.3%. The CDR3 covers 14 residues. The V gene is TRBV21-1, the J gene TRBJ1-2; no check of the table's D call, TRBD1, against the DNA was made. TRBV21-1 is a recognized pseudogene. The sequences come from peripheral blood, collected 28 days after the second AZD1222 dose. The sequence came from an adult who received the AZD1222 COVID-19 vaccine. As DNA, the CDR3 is TGTGCCAGCAGAGGCGGGACAGGGTCCTATGGCTACACCTTC. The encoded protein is CASRGGTGSYGYTF.